This passage covers 18 T cell receptor beta chains from one sample sequenced in a study of beta chain features in type 1 diabetes. Of the isolated RNA, all was reverse transcribed, and so the sequenced material was expressed TCRB transcripts. Using immunoSEQ multiplex PCR, the repertoire was profiled, and TCRdb retains in-frame clones only, with some absent. The data contain around 690,000 clones, about an eighth of them seen just once; the ten biggest clones take up roughly 0.11%. Study conclusions and caveats: All four CD4+ subsets of Type 1 diabetes patients contained TCRB CDR3s that were moderately but significantly shorter.

What these receptors recognize is not known. Sample: naive CD4+ T cells from blood. The receptors come from a man aged 25-45 years with type 1 diabetes.

This clone was found once. With a much larger clone just one base away, this may be a read error. The rearrangement joins TRBV6-1 to TRBJ2-6, with D uncertain. CDR1 MNHNS and CDR2 SASEGT come from the germline V gene. The CDR3 is made up of 13 amino acids. The V end lost 5 bases, the J end lost 0 bases, and 2 bases lay between the germline ends. In nucleotides, the CDR3 is TGTGCCAGCAGTTACTCTGGGGCCAACGTCCTGACTTTC. It translates to CASSYSGANVLTF.

V usage is TRBV6-5 and J usage is TRBJ2-7, with D perhaps matching TRBD2 (5 bases). CDR1 and CDR2 (germline): MNHEY, SVGAGI. Trimming shortened V by 7 bases and J by 5 bases, and 18 bases separated the two germline ends. This CDR3 region has 14 residues. Here the CDR3 DNA reads TGTGCCAGCACCAAGGGAGATTCCAGGAACGAGCAGTACTTC. Protein: CASTKGDSRNEQYF.

The rearrangement uses TRBV19 and TRBJ1-5; 9 positions agree with TRBD1. This CDR3 is built from 13 residues. From germline, CDR1 is LNHDA and CDR2 SQIVND (reference sequence). Trimming cost V 5 bases and J 8 bases; bases outside gene matches: 4. CDR3 bases: TGTGCCAGTAGTCAGGACAGGGGTAAGCCCCAGCATTTT. This sequence encodes CASSQDRGKPQHF.

With respect to this clone: The sample carries other DNA sequences with the same CDR3. The chain recombines TRBV30 with TRBJ1-2; weak D call: TRBD1 (6 bases). Trimming took off 3 bases at V and 5 bases at J, with 10 bases between the two ends. The CDR3 spans 12 residues. The germline V gene has CDR1 GTSNPN and CDR2 SVGIG (reference sequence). The DNA of the CDR3 is TGTGCCTGGAGCAGGGGCAATTATGGCTACACCTTC. This sequence encodes CAWSRGNYGYTF.

There are a few counts of this clone. The chain recombines TRBV4-3 with TRBJ1-1, with TRBD1 matching 8 bases. Losses at the gene ends were 1 base for V and 4 bases for J; bases not matched to a gene: 11. There are 17 residues in the CDR3. Germline CDR1 and CDR2: LGHNA and YSLEER. Here the CDR3 DNA reads TGCGCCAGCAGCCAAGTAAGACAGGGGCCGGTGGGCACTGAAGCTTTCTTT. Its translation: CASSQVRQGPVGTEAFF.

J is TRBJ2-2 and V is TRBV7-2, with D tentatively TRBD2 (6 bases). V was cut by 5 bases and J by 1 base, with 8 bases left in between. This CDR3 has 14 amino acids. Looked up from germline, CDR1 is SGHTA and CDR2 is FQGNSA. The CDR3 protein is CASSPGGNTGELFF. The DNA of the CDR3 is TGTGCCAGCAGCCCCGGGGGGAACACCGGGGAGCTGTTTTTT.

Comments on this clone: A read error may produce the germline difference seen at one junction end. The chain carries TRBV6-1 and TRBJ2-7; either TRBD1 or TRBD2 may fit D (5 bases each). Germline CDR1 and CDR2: MNHNS and SASEGT. The CDR3 is 14 residues long. CDR3 protein: CAGSVNQGDYEQYF. CDR3 in DNA: TGTGCCGGCAGTGTTAATCAGGGAGACTACGAGCAGTACTTC.

A few counts support this clone. The rearrangement links TRBV18 to TRBJ2-3; D is undetermined. Germline CDR1 and CDR2: KGHSH and LQKENI. V lost 8 bases, J lost 1 base, and 7 bases lay in between. This CDR3 has 12 residues. The CDR3 nucleotides read TGTGCCAGCGCCAAGGGCACAGATACGCAGTATTTT. It codes for CASAKGTDTQYF.

The J gene is TRBJ1-3, the V gene TRBV4-3, with D uncertain. Per the germline V gene, CDR1 is LGHNA and CDR2 is YSLEER. Trimming took 0 bases from V and 3 from J, leaving 9 bases between them. The CDR3 length is 15 residues. The CDR3 DNA sequence: TGCGCCAGCAGCCAAGATATTGTGGATGGAAACACCATATATTTT. This encodes CASSQDIVDGNTIYF.

The table lists this clone with a few counts. The V call is TRBV6-1, the J call TRBJ1-5; D is undetermined. Germline values: CDR1 MNHNS, CDR2 SASEGT. The CDR3 consists of 15 residues. Between the trimmed V and J ends, which lost 2 bases and 1 base, there was a span of 9 bases. CDR3 nucleotides: TGTGCCAGCAGTGAATCATCGAGGAGCAATCAGCCCCAGCATTTT. Protein sequence: CASSESSRSNQPQHF.

This chain links TRBV11-3 with TRBJ2-7; D possibly corresponds to TRBD2 (6 bases). CDR1 and CDR2 from the germline V gene are SGHNT and YENEEA. V was cut by 4 bases and J by 4 bases, with 17 bases left in between. This CDR3 is 15 amino acids long. In DNA, the CDR3 is TGTGCCAGCAGCTCCCGGGACTTGGAGCGGTACGAGCAGTACTTC. It codes for CASSSRDLERYEQYF. The whole variable domain, filled in from reference TRBV11-3 and TRBJ2-7, reads EAGVVQSPRYKIIEKKQPVAFWCNPISGHNTLYWYLQNLGQGPELLIRYENEEAVDDSQLPKDRFSAERLKGVDSTLKIQPAELGDSAVYLCASSSRDLERYEQYFGPGTRLTVT.

This clone was seen only a few times. This rearrangement joins TRBV29-1 to TRBJ1-1; tentative D call: TRBD1 (6 bases). Trimming pared 2 bases from V and 0 bases from J, leaving 10 bases between. Germline V CDR1 and CDR2: SQVTM, ANQGSEA. The CDR3 has 14 residues. CDR3: CSVERTVMNTEAFF. The CDR3 DNA reads as TGCAGCGTTGAACGGACAGTGATGAACACTGAAGCTTTCTTT.

This clone was recorded a few times. The chain is built from TRBV2 and TRBJ1-5; unclear D gene. CDR3 length: 14 amino acids. V shed 4 bases and J shed 2 bases, with 9 bases lying between them. In germline, CDR1 is SNHLY, CDR2 FYNNEI. The CDR3 reads CASSAVNGNQPQHF. DNA of the CDR3: TGTGCCAGCAGTGCGGTAAACGGCAATCAGCCCCAGCATTTT.

This clone was counted a few times. The chain joins TRBV12-5 to TRBJ2-5; D might be TRBD2 (6 bases). The CDR3 totals 15 residues. V was trimmed by 4 bases and J by 1 base, leaving 13 bases between them. Germline V gives CDR1 LGHNT, CDR2 FRNRAP. The CDR3 DNA reads TGTGCTAGTGGTTCGCTACCGGGACTCCAAGAGACCCAGTACTTC. It is translated as CASGSLPGLQETQYF.

The chain is built from TRBV7-2 and TRBJ2-4, with D maybe TRBD2 (5 bases). The germline V gene encodes CDR1 SGHTA and CDR2 FQGNSA. V lost 5 bases and J 5 bases, leaving 10 bases between the germline ends. CDR3 length equals 13 residues. CDR3 in amino acids: CASSLDGENIQYF. CDR3 nucleotide sequence: TGTGCCAGCAGCCTGGACGGGGAAAACATTCAGTACTTC.

A few counts support this clone. This chain connects TRBV11-2 to TRBJ2-3, with 7 bases matching TRBD2. V trimming: 5 bases; J trimming: 4 bases; junction bases outside the gene matches: 9. This CDR3 contains 15 residues. Germline-derived CDR1 and CDR2 are SGHAT and FQNNGV. The CDR3 is CASSPTVRGADTQYF. The DNA for the CDR3 is TGTGCCAGCAGCCCGACAGTCCGGGGGGCAGATACGCAGTATTTT.

CDR3 amino acids: CASSYGQGYEQYF. As DNA, the CDR3 is TGTGCCAGCAGTTACGGACAGGGCTACGAGCAGTACTTC. V and J are TRBV5-4 and TRBJ2-7; 8 bases agree with TRBD1. The CDR3 is 13 amino acids. CDR1 is SGHNT, CDR2 YYREEE, per germline (reference sequence). V was clipped by 5 bases and J by 3 bases; unmatched bases: 4.

This clone was seen a few times. The genes are TRBV10-3 and TRBJ1-4; D gene unclear. Trimming shortened V by 4 bases and J by 0 bases, and 9 bases separated the two germline ends. The CDR3 length is 15 residues. Germline V CDR1 and CDR2: ENHRY, SYGVKD. The CDR3 here is CAISVGGPTNEKLFF. CDR3 in DNA: TGTGCCATCAGTGTAGGAGGGCCAACTAATGAAAAACTGTTTTTT.